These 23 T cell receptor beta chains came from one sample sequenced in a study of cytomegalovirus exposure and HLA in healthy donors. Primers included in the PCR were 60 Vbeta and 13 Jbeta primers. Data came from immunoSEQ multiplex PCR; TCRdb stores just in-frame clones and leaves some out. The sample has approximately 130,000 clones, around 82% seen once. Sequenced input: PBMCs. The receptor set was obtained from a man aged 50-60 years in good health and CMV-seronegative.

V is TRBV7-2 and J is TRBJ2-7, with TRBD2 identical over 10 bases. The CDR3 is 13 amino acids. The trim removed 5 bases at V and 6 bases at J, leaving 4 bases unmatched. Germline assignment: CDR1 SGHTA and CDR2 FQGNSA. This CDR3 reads CASSPLAGGEQYF. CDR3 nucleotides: TGTGCCAGCAGCCCCTTAGCGGGAGGCGAGCAGTACTTC. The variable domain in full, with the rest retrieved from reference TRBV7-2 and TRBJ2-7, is GAGVSQSPSNKVTEKGKDVELRCDPISGHTALYWYRQSLGQGLEFLIYFQGNSAPDKSGLPSDRFSAERTGGSVSTLTIQRTQQEDSAVYLCASSPLAGGEQYFGPGTRLTVT.

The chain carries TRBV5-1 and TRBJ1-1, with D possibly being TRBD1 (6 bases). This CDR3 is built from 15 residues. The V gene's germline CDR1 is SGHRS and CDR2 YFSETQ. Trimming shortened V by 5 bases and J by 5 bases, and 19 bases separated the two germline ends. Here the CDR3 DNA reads TGCGCCAGCAGGGGTTCGGTAGGGGGTCGGACTGAAGCTTTCTTT. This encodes CASRGSVGGRTEAFF.

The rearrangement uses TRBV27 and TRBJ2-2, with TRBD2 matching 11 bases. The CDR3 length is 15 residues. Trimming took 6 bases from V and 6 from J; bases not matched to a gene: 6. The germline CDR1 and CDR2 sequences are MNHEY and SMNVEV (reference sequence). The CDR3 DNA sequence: TGTGCCAGCAGGTTAGCGGGAGGGCCCCCCGGGGAGCTGTTTTTT. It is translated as CASRLAGGPPGELFF.

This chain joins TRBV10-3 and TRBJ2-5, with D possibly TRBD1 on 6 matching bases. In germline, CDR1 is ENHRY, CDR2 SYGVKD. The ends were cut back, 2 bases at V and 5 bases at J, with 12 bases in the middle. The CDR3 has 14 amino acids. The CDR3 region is CAISEGSGVETQYF. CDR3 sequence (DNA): TGTGCCATCAGTGAGGGGTCAGGGGTTGAGACCCAGTACTTC.

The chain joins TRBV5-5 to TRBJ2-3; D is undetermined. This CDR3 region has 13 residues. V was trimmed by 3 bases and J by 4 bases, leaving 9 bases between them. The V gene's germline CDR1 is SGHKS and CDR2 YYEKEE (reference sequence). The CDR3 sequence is CASSSPPADTQYF. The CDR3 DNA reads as TGTGCCAGCAGCTCTCCTCCCGCAGATACGCAGTATTTT. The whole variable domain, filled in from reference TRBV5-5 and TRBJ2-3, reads DAGVTQSPTHLIKTRGQQVTLRCSPISGHKSVSWYQQVLGQGPQFIFQYYEKEERGRGNFPDRFSARQFPNYSSELNVNALLLGDSALYLCASSSPPADTQYFGPGTRLTVL.

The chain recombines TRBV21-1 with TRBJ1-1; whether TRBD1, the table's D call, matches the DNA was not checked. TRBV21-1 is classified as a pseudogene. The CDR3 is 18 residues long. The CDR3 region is CASTRPRQATFPYTEAFF. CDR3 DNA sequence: TGTGCCAGCACCCGCCCCCGGCAGGCCACCTTCCCGTACACTGAAGCTTTCTTT.

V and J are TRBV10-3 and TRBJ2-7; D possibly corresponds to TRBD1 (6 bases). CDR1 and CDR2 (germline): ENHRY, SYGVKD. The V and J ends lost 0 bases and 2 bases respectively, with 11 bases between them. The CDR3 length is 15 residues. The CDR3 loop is CAISESQGSPYEQYF. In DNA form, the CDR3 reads TGTGCCATCAGTGAGTCTCAGGGGTCTCCCTACGAGCAGTACTTC.

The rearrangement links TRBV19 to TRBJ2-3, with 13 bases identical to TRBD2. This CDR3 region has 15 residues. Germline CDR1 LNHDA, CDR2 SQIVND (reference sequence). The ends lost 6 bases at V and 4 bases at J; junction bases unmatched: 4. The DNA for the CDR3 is TGTGCCAGTAGCGTACTAGCGGGAGGGGCAGATACGCAGTATTTT. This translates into CASSVLAGGADTQYF. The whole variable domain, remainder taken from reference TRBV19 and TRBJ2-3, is DGGITQSPKYLFRKEGQNVTLSCEQNLNHDAMYWYRQDPGQGLRLIYYSQIVNDFQKGDIAEGYSVSREKKESFPLTVTSAQKNPTAFYLCASSVLAGGADTQYFGPGTRLTVL.

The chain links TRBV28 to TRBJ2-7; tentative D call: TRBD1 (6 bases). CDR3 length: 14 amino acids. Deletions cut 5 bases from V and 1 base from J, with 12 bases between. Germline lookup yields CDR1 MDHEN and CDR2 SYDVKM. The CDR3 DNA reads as TGTGCCAGCAGTCAACACGACAGGTCCTACGAGCAGTACTTC. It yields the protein CASSQHDRSYEQYF.

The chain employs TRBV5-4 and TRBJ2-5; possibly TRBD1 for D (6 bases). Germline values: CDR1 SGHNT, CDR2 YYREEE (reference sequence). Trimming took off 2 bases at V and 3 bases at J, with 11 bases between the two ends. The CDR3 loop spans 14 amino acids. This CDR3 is CASSFYRAKETQYF. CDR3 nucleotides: TGTGCCAGCAGCTTTTACAGGGCGAAAGAGACCCAGTACTTC.

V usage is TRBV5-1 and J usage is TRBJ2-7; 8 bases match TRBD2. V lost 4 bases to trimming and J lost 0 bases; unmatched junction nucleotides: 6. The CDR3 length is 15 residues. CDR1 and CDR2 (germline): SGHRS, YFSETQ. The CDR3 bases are TGCGCCAGCAGCCTCGGGACTAGTCCCTCCTACGAGCAGTACTTC. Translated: CASSLGTSPSYEQYF.

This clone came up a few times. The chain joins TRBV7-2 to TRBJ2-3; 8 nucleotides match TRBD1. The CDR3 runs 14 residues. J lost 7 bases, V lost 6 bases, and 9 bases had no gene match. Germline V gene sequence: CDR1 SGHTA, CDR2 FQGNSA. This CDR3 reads CASRSDRDAYTQYF. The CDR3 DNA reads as TGTGCCAGCAGGTCGGACAGGGATGCGTATACGCAGTATTTT.

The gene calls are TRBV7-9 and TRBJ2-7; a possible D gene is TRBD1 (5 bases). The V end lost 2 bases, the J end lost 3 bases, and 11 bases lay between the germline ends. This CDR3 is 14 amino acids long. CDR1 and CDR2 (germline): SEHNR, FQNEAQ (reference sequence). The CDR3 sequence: CASSLLGDGYEQYF. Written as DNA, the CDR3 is TGTGCCAGCAGCTTATTAGGGGATGGCTACGAGCAGTACTTC.

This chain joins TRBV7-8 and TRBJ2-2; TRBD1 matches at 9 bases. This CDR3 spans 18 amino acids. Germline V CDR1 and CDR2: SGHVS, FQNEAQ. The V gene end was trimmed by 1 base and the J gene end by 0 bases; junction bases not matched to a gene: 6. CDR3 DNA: TGTGCCAGCAGCTTAGGGCCGGGACAGGGAGCGAACACCGGGGAGCTGTTTTTT. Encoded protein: CASSLGPGQGANTGELFF.

The chain's CDR3 is CAATGVNTGELFF. CDR3 DNA: TGTGCCGCGACAGGAGTTAACACCGGGGAGCTGTTTTTT. The rearrangement uses TRBV10-3 and TRBJ2-2; TRBD1 might be the D (6 bases). In germline, CDR1 is ENHRY, CDR2 SYGVKD. Trimming took 11 bases from V and 2 from J, leaving 12 bases between them. The CDR3 contains 13 residues.

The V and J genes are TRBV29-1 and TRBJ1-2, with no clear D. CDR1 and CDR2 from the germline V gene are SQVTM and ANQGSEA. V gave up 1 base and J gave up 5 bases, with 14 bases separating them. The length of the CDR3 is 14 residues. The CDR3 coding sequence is TGCAGCGTTGAAGGACCCGCGGGAACTTATGGCTACACCTTC. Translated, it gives CSVEGPAGTYGYTF. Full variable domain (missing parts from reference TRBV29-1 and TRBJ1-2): SAVISQKPSRDICQRGTSLTIQCQVDSQVTMMFWYRQQPGQSLTLIATANQGSEATYESGFVIDKFPISRPNLTFSTLTVSNMSPEDSSIYLCSVEGPAGTYGYTFGSGTRLTVV.

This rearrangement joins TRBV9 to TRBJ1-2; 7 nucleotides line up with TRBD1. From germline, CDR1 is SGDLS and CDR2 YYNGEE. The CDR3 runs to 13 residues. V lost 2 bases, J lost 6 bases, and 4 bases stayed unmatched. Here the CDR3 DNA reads TGTGCCAGCAGCGTGACAGGGTATGATGGCTACACCTTC. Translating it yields CASSVTGYDGYTF.

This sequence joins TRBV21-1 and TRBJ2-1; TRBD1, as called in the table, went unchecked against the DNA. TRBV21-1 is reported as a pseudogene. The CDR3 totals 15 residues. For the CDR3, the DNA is TGTGCCAGCAGCAAAGGTTGGGGCAAGTACAATGAGCAGTTCTTC. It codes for CASSKGWGKYNEQFF.

DNA for the CDR3: TGTGCCAGCTCACCCCAGGGACAGGGGGTAGACGAGCAGTACTTC. Amino acid sequence: CASSPQGQGVDEQYF. The chain combines TRBV18 with TRBJ2-7; 11 nucleotides line up with TRBD1. CDR1 is KGHSH, CDR2 LQKENI, per germline. J was trimmed by 5 bases and V by 3 bases; bases with no gene match: 6. This CDR3 is 15 amino acids long. Based on the CDR3 plus reference TRBV18 and TRBJ2-7, the full variable domain is NAGVMQNPRHLVRRRGQEARLRCSPMKGHSHVYWYRQLPEEGLKFMVYLQKENIIDESGMPKERFSAEFPKEGPSILRIQQVVRGDSAAYFCASSPQGQGVDEQYFGPGTRLTVT.

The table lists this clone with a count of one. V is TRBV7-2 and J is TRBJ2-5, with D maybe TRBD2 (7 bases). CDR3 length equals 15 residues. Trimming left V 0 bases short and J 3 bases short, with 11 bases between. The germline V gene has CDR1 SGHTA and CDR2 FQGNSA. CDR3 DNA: TGTGCCAGCAGCTTAGCGCAGGGGAGGGAAGAGACCCAGTACTTC. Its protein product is CASSLAQGREETQYF.

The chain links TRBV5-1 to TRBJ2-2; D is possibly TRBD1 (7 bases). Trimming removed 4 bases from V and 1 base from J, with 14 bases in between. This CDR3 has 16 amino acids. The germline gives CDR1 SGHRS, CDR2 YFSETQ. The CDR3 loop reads CASSPRGTENTGELFF. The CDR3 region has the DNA TGCGCCAGCAGCCCCAGGGGGACTGAGAACACCGGGGAGCTGTTTTTT.

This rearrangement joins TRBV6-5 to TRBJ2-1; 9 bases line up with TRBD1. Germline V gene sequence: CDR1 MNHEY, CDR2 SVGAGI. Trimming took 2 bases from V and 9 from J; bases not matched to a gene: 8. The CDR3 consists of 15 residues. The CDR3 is CASSYDWGQGGEQFF. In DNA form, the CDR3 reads TGTGCCAGCAGTTACGATTGGGGACAGGGTGGTGAGCAGTTCTTC.

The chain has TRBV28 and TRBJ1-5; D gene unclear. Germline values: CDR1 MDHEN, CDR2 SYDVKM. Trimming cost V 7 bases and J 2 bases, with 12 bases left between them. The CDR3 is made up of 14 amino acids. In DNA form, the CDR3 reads TGTGCCAGCATCCTCTCAGAAGGCAATCAGCCCCAGCATTTT. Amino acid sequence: CASILSEGNQPQHF.